Below, one TCR beta chain is given with its context. Its antigen is unidentified. Method: immunoSEQ multiplex PCR; TCRdb's copy keeps in-frame clones and lacks some. The repertoire holds fewer than 60,000 clones, roughly 84% seen once, with roughly 0.45% in the top ten. The data were taken from a study of graft-versus-host responses after intestinal transplantation. About the study: Uniformly, recipients were administered anti-thymocyte globulin induction with subsequent tacrolimus and steroids for two to three years.

Findings of the study overall: Early post-transplant HvG declines tracked with peak circulating GvH clone levels.

Germline CDR1 reads MNHEY; CDR2 reads SVGAGI. CDR3 length: 15 residues. After removal of 4 bases from V and 4 bases from J, the junction contained 4 bases not matched to a gene. The clonotype was recovered from a human donor who was the organ donor for an intestinal transplant. The rearrangement joins TRBV6-5 to TRBJ2-1; 10 bases fit TRBD1. Sequenced here: unstimulated CD4+ T cells sorted from spleen or lymph node cells, sampled before transplant. The CDR3 loop is CASSFRTGGYNEQFF. The CDR3 DNA reads as TGTGCCAGCAGTTTTCGGACAGGGGGTTACAATGAGCAGTTCTTC.